A selection of T cell receptor beta chains follows, all from one sample in a study of identical twins. TCRdb re-derived calls from the 5' RACE reads in MiXCR, one entry per CDR3 protein. The table lists 600,000 to 800,000 distinct CDR3 sequences, approximately 21% of them singletons. These data were likewise used in another study, on T cells expressing NK-cell markers.

What was sequenced was PBMCs. The source is a woman under 30 in good health. CDR3s include the opening cysteine and the closing phenylalanine or tryptophan. The order of the fields is V gene, clone size, D gene, J gene, CDR3 protein, CDR3 DNA. D genes are given only for firm matches. Part of the rows lack a size; the others show once, few, many or a class for expanded clones.

TRBV5-1	few	TRBD2	TRBJ2-5	CASSPTSGGDPGTQYF	TGCGCCAGCAGCCCCACCAGCGGGGGTGATCCTGGGACCCAGTACTTC
TRBV3-1	-	-	TRBJ1-2	CASSRRQATNYGYTF	TGTGCCAGCAGCCGCCGACAAGCTACTAACTATGGCTACACCTTC
TRBV7-2	many	TRBD1	TRBJ1-2	CASSLIGGAAGGHGYTF	TGTGCCAGCAGCTTAATAGGGGGCGCGGCAGGGGGCCATGGCTACACCTTC
TRBV18	-	TRBD1	TRBJ2-7	CASSQDRGPTYEQYF	TGTGCCAGCTCACAAGACAGGGGGCCCACCTACGAGCAGTACTTC
TRBV20-1	few	-	TRBJ1-1	CSASEQGNTEAFF	TGCAGTGCTAGCGAGCAGGGAAACACTGAAGCTTTCTTT
TRBV5-8	few	-	TRBJ1-4	CASSFGGANEKLFF	TGTGCCAGCAGCTTCGGAGGGGCAAATGAAAAACTGTTTTTT
TRBV6-1	-	-	TRBJ2-7	CASSERPDTTIEQYF	TGTGCCAGCAGCGAACGTCCGGACACCACAATAGAGCAGTACTTC
TRBV20-1	-	-	TRBJ1-5	CSARQTGNQPQHF	TGCAGTGCTAGACAGACCGGTAATCAGCCCCAGCATTTT
TRBV5-1	few	-	TRBJ2-2	CASSSTTGTPTGELFF	TGCGCCAGCAGCTCTACAACCGGGACACCCACCGGGGAGCTGTTTTTT
TRBV20-1	-	TRBD2	TRBJ2-7	CSATSLSAGGYEQYF	TGCAGTGCTACTTCTCTATCAGCGGGGGGCTACGAGCAGTACTTC
TRBV11-1	-	-	TRBJ1-1	CASSSLLTRDLHVDTEAFF	TGTGCCAGCAGCTCCTTATTAACGCGGGACTTGCATGTCGACACTGAAGCTTTCTTT
TRBV3-1	-	-	TRBJ2-7	CASSQGGIGYEQYF	TGTGCCAGCAGCCAAGGCGGGATAGGGTACGAGCAGTACTTC
TRBV20-1	many	-	TRBJ1-1	CSARGSRGSEAFF	TGCAGTGCTAGAGGGTCCAGGGGATCGGAAGCTTTCTTT
TRBV5-1	-	-	TRBJ2-7	CASSEGTAPYEQYF	TGCGCCAGCAGCGAAGGGACCGCACCCTACGAGCAGTACTTC